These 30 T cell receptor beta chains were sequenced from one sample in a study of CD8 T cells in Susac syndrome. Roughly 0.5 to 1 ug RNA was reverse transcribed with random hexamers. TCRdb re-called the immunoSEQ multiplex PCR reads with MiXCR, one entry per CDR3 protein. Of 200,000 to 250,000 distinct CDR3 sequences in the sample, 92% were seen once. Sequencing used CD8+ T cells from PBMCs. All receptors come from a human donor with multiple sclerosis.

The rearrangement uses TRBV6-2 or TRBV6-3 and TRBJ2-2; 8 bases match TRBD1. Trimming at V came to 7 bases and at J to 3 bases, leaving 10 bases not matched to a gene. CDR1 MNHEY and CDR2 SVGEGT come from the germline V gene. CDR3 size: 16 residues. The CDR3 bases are TGTGCCAGCACCCCCCCCGACAGGGGCGACACCGGGGAGCTGTTTTTT. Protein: CASTPPDRGDTGELFF.

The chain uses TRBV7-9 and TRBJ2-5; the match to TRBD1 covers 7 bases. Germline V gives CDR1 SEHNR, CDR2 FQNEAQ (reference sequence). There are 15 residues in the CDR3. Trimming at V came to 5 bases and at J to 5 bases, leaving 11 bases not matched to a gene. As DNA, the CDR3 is TGTGCCAGCAGCCCACGACAGGGTGATCTGGAGACCCAGTACTTC. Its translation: CASSPRQGDLETQYF. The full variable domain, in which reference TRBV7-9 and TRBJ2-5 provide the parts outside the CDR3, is DTGVSQNPRHKITKRGQNVTFRCDPISEHNRLYWYRQTLGQGPEFLTYFQNEAQLEKSRLLSDRFSAERPKGSFSTLEIQRTEQGDSAMYLCASSPRQGDLETQYFGPGTRLLVL.

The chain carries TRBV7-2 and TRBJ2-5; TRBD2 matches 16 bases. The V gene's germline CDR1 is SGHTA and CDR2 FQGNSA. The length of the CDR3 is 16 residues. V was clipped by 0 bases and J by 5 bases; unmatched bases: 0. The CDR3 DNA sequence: TGTGCCAGCAGCTTAGCGGGACTAGCGGGAGGGGAGACCCAGTACTTC. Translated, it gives CASSLAGLAGGETQYF.

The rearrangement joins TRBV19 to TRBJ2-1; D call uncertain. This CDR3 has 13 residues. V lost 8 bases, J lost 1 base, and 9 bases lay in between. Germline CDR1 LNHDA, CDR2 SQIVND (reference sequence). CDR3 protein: CASRRSSYNEQFF. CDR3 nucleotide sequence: TGTGCCAGTCGCAGGTCGTCCTACAATGAGCAGTTCTTC.

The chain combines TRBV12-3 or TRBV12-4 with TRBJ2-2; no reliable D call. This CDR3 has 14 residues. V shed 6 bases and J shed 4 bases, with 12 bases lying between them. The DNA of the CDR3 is TGTGCCAGCAGCTCGAATTTACTCACCGGGGAGCTGTTTTTT. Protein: CASSSNLLTGELFF.

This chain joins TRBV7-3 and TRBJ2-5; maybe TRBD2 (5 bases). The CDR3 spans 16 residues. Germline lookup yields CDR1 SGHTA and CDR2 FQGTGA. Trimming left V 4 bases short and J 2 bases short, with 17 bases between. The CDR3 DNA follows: TGTGCCAGCAGCTCACATGGAGGTCCTATTCAAGAGACCCAGTACTTC. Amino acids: CASSSHGGPIQETQYF. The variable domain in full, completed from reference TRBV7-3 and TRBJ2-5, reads GAGVSQTPSNKVTEKGKYVELRCDPISGHTALYWYRQSLGQGPEFLIYFQGTGAADDSGLPNDRFFAVRPEGSVSTLKIQRTERGDSAVYLCASSSHGGPIQETQYFGPGTRLLVL.

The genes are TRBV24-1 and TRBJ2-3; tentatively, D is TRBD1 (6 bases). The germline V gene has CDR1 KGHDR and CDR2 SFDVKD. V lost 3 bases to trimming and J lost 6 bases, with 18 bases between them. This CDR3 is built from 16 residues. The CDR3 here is CATSDTQQGVRDTQYF. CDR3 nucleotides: TGTGCCACCAGTGATACTCAACAGGGCGTGCGGGATACGCAGTATTTT.

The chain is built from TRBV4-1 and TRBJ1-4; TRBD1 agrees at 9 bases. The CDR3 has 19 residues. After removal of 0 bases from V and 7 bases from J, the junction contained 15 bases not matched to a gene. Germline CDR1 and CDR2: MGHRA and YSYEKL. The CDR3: CASSQDTGTGKGIFEKLFF. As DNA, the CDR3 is TGCGCCAGCAGCCAAGATACTGGGACAGGGAAGGGAATTTTTGAAAAACTGTTTTTT.

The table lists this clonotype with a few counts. The CDR3 DNA reads TGTGCCAGCATGCCGATGAGCGGGAGTTCTACCGGGGAGCTGTTTTTT. This gives the protein CASMPMSGSSTGELFF. V is TRBV6-1 and J is TRBJ2-2; 8 positions match TRBD2. CDR3 length equals 16 residues. The germline V gene encodes CDR1 MNHNS and CDR2 SASEGT. With V trimmed by 7 bases and J by 5 bases, 12 bases remained unmatched.

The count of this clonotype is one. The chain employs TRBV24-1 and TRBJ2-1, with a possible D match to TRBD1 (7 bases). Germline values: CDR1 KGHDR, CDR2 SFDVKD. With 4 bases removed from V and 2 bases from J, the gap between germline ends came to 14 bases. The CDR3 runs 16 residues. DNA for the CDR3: TGTGCCACCAGTGAAGGGCAGGGGGGACCCTACAATGAGCAGTTCTTC. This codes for CATSEGQGGPYNEQFF.

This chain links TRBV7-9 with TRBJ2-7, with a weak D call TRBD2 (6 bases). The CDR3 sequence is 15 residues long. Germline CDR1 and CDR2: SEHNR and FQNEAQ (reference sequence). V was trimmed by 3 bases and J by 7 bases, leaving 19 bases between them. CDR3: CASSFPPRGTVEQYF. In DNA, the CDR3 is TGTGCCAGCAGCTTTCCTCCCCGCGGGACGGTTGAGCAGTACTTC.

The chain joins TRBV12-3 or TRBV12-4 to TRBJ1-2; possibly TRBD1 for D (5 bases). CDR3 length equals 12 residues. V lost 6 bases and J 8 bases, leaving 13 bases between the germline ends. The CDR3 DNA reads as TGTGCCAGCAGCTCGGGGCCTCTAGGCTACACCTTC. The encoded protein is CASSSGPLGYTF.

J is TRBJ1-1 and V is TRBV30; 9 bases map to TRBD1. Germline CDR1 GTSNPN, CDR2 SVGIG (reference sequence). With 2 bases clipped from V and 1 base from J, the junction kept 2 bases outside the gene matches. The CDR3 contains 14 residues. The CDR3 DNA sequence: TGTGCCTGGAGTTCGGGACAGGGGAACACTGAAGCTTTCTTT. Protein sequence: CAWSSGQGNTEAFF.

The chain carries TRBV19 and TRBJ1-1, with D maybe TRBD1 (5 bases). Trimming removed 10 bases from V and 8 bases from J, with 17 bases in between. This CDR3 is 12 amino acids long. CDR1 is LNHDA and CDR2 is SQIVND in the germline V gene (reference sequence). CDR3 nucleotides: TGTGCCACCGAGGTGGGGCCCGAAGAAGCTTTCTTT. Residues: CATEVGPEEAFF.

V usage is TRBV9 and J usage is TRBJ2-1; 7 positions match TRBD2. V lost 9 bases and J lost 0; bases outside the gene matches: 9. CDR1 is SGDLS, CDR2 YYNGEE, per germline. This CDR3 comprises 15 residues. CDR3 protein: CATARGMGSYNEQFF. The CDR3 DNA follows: TGTGCCACCGCGCGGGGGATGGGCTCCTACAATGAGCAGTTCTTC.

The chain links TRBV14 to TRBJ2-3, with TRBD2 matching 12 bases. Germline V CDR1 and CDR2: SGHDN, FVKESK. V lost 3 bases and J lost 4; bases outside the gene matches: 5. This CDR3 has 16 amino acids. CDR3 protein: CASSQVTSGRSDTQYF. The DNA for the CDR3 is TGTGCCAGCAGCCAGGTGACTAGCGGGAGATCAGATACGCAGTATTTT.

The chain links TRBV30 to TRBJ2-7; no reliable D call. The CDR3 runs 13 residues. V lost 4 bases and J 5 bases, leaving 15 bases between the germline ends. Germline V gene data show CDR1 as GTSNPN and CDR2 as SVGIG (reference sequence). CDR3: CAWTGLRPDEQYF. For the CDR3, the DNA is TGTGCCTGGACAGGTTTGCGGCCCGACGAGCAGTACTTC.

The CDR3, as DNA: TGCGCCAGCAGCTTGGAAGGCGGTCGGACAGGGGGCAGTGAGACCCAGTACTTC. Its protein is CASSLEGGRTGGSETQYF. The rearrangement uses TRBV5-1 and TRBJ2-5; 11 bases fit TRBD1. CDR1 SGHRS and CDR2 YFSETQ come from the germline V gene. After removal of 0 bases from V and 5 bases from J, the junction contained 12 bases not matched to a gene. The length of the CDR3 is 18 residues.

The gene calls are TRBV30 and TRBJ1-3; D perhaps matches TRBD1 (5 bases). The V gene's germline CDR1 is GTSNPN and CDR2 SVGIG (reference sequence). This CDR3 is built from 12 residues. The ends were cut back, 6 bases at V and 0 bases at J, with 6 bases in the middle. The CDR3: CACTGSGNTIYF. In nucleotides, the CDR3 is TGTGCCTGCACAGGCTCTGGAAACACCATATATTTT.

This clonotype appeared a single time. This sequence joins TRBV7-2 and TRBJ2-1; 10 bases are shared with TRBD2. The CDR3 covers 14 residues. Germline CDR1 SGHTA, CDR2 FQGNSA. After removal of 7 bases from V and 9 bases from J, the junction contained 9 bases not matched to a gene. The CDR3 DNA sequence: TGTGCCAGCACCACTTCTAGCGGGGGAAGTGAGCAGTTCTTC. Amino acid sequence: CASTTSSGGSEQFF.

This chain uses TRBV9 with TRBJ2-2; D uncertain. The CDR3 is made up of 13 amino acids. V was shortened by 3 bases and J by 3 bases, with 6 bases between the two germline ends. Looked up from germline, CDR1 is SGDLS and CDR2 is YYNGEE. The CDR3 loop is CASSDRYTGELFF. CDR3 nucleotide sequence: TGTGCCAGCAGCGACCGTTACACCGGGGAGCTGTTTTTT.

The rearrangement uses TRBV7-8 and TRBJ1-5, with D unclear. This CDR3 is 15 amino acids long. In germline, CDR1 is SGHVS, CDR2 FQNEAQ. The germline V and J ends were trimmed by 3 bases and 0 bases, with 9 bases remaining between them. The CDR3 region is CASSFGTFSNQPQHF. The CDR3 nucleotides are TGTGCCAGCAGCTTCGGAACGTTTAGCAATCAGCCCCAGCATTTT. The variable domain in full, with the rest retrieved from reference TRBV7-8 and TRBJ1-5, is GAGVSQSPRYKVAKRGQDVALRCDPISGHVSLFWYQQALGQGPEFLTYFQNEAQLDKSGLPSDRFFAERPEGSVSTLKIQRTQQEDSAVYLCASSFGTFSNQPQHFGDGTRLSIL.

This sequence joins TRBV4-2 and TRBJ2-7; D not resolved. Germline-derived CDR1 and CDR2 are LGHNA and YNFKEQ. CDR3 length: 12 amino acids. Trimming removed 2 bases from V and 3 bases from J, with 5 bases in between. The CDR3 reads CASSQTGYEQYF. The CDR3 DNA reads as TGTGCCAGCAGCCAAACGGGCTACGAGCAGTACTTC.

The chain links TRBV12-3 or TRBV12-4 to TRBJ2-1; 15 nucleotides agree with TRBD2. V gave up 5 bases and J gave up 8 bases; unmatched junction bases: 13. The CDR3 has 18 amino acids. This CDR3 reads CASSPHGLAGGPVDEQFF. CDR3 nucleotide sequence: TGTGCCAGCAGTCCCCATGGACTAGCGGGAGGGCCTGTCGATGAGCAGTTCTTC.

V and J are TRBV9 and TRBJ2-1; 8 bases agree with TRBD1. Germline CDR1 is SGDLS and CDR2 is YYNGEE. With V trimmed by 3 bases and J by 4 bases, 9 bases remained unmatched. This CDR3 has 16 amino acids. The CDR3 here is CASSARTGHIYNEQFF. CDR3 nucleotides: TGTGCCAGCAGCGCTCGGACAGGGCATATTTACAATGAGCAGTTCTTC.

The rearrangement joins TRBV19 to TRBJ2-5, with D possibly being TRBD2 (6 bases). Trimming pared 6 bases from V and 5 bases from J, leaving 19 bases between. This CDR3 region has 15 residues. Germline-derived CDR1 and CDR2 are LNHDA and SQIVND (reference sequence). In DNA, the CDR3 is TGTGCCAGTAGCCCGGTCGGGAGAGTAGGCGAGACCCAGTACTTC. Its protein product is CASSPVGRVGETQYF.

The CDR3: CASSVSRWTGGIVGYTF. CDR3 in DNA: TGTGCCAGCAGCGTGAGTCGATGGACAGGGGGCATTGTGGGCTACACCTTC. This sequence joins TRBV9 and TRBJ1-2; 11 bases fit TRBD1. The CDR3 contains 17 residues. Germline V gene lookup returns CDR1 SGDLS and CDR2 YYNGEE. V trimming: 2 bases; J trimming: 8 bases; junction bases outside the gene matches: 14.

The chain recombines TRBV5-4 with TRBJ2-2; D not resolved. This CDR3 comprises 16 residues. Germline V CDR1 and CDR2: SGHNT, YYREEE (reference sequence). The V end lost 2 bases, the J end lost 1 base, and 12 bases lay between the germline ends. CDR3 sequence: CASSFNLRQNTGELFF. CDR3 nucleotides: TGTGCCAGCAGCTTTAACCTTCGGCAGAACACCGGGGAGCTGTTTTTT.

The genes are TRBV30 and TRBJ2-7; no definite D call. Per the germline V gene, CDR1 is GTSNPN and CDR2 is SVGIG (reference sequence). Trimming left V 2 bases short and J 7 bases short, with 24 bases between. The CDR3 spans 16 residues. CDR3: CAWSSLAVERLREQYF. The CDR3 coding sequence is TGTGCCTGGAGTTCCTTGGCCGTTGAGCGTCTTAGGGAGCAGTACTTC.

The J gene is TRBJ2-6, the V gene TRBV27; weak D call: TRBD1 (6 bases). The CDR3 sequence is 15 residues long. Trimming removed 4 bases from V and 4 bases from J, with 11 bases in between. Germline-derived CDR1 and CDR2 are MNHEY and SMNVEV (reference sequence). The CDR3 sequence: CASSSTGHGANVLTF. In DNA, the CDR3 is TGTGCCAGCAGTTCGACAGGACACGGGGCCAACGTCCTGACTTTC.